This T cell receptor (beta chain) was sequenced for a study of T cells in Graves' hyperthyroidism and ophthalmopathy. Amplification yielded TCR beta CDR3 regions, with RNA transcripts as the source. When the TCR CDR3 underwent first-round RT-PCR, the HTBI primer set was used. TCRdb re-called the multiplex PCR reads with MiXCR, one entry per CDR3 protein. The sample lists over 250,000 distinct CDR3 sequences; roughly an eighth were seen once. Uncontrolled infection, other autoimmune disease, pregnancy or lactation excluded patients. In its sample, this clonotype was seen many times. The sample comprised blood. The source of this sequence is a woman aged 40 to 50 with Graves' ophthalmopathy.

The CDR3 region is CAISESTAWGQPQHF. CDR3 nucleotide sequence: TGTGCCATCAGTGAGTCGACAGCTTGGGGTCAGCCCCAGCATTTT. This rearrangement joins TRBV10-3 to TRBJ1-5; a possible D gene is TRBD1 (5 bases). This CDR3 has 15 residues. Germline CDR1 is ENHRY and CDR2 is SYGVKD. The V end was cut by 0 bases, the J end by 6 bases, with 12 bases between.